This entry lists 21 T cell receptor beta chains sequenced from one sample in a study of PD-L1 blockade in urothelial cancer. Profiling relied on immunoSEQ multiplex PCR, and the TCRdb table lists in-frame clones only, not all of them. The sample includes 40,000 or so clones, roughly four fifths of them seen just once. Time point denoted: peripheral blood 6 weeks after treatment start. Sample: PBMCs, taken around atezolizumab (anti-PD-L1) treatment. The receptors were gathered from a man in his 60s with urothelial cancer.

The V call is TRBV5-1, the J call TRBJ1-3; D is ambiguous. V gave up 8 bases and J gave up 10 bases, with 10 bases separating them. Germline V lookup: CDR1 SGHRS, CDR2 YFSETQ. The CDR3 is made up of 10 amino acids. The CDR3 protein is CARGVRTIYF. CDR3 bases: TGCGCCAGGGGTGTGAGGACCATATATTTT.

This chain joins TRBV2 and TRBJ2-2; TRBD2 matches 7 bases. Germline V gene sequence: CDR1 SNHLY, CDR2 FYNNEI. The CDR3 loop spans 14 amino acids. Trimming cost V 8 bases and J 5 bases; bases outside gene matches: 8. The DNA for the CDR3 is TGTGCCAGCGGGCCGCGCGGGGGAACCGGGGAGCTGTTTTTT. Its protein product is CASGPRGGTGELFF.

The V and J genes are TRBV5-8 and TRBJ2-7; 10 bases match TRBD2. After removal of 4 bases from V and 2 bases from J, the junction contained 6 bases not matched to a gene. Per the germline V gene, CDR1 is SGHTS and CDR2 is YDEGEE. CDR3 length: 15 amino acids. The CDR3, as DNA: TGTGCCAGCAGCCCAACTCTAGCGGGGGCCTACGAGCAGTACTTC. Its translation is CASSPTLAGAYEQYF.

J is TRBJ2-2 and V is TRBV6-4; D may be TRBD1 (6 bases). The CDR3 totals 14 residues. The germline V and J ends were trimmed by 3 bases and 3 bases, with 8 bases remaining between them. Germline loops: CDR1 MRHNA, CDR2 SNTAGT. The CDR3 coding sequence is TGTGCCAGCAGTGATGCAGGGGACACCGGGGAGCTGTTTTTT. Residues: CASSDAGDTGELFF.

As concerns this clone: This same CDR3 is encoded by further DNA sequences in the sample. This chain joins TRBV2 and TRBJ2-7; 7 bases are shared with TRBD1. V shed 4 bases and J 2 bases; nucleotides not matched to a gene: 11. Germline-derived CDR1 and CDR2 are SNHLY and FYNNEI. The CDR3 runs to 16 residues. The CDR3 spells CASSARTGALAYEQYF. Here the CDR3 DNA reads TGTGCCAGCAGTGCCCGGACAGGTGCGCTTGCCTACGAGCAGTACTTC.

V is TRBV30 and J is TRBJ1-1, with 9 bases matching TRBD1. V dropped 0 bases and J dropped 5; count of bases not matched to a gene: 7. The CDR3 contains 15 residues. Germline V lookup: CDR1 GTSNPN, CDR2 SVGIG (reference sequence). The CDR3 region has the DNA TGTGCCTGGAGTGTGAACAGGGGGCTTGGAACTGAAGCTTTCTTT. Translated, it gives CAWSVNRGLGTEAFF.

The chain has TRBV6-5 and TRBJ1-3; D uncertain. This CDR3 spans 15 amino acids. V shed 6 bases and J shed 0 bases, with 12 bases lying between them. The germline V gene has CDR1 MNHEY and CDR2 SVGAGI. The CDR3 here is CASRTGVYSGNTIYF. DNA of the CDR3: TGTGCCAGCAGAACCGGGGTGTACTCTGGAAACACCATATATTTT.

The chain couples TRBV13 to TRBJ1-5; 9 bases line up with TRBD1. In germline, CDR1 is PRHDT, CDR2 FYEKMQ (reference sequence). Germline trimming cut 5 bases from V and 5 bases from J; bases unmatched to any gene: 4. The CDR3 spans 14 residues. The CDR3 here is CASSVRTGDQPQHF. For the CDR3, the DNA is TGTGCCAGCAGCGTACGGACAGGGGATCAGCCCCAGCATTTT.

The V and J genes are TRBV28 and TRBJ2-1, with 11 positions matching TRBD1. The CDR3 totals 15 residues. Per the germline V gene, CDR1 is MDHEN and CDR2 is SYDVKM. The V gene end was trimmed by 6 bases and the J gene end by 9 bases; junction bases not matched to a gene: 10. CDR3 bases: TGTGCCAGCAGGTTCCGGGACAGGGGGAGGAGTGAGCAGTTCTTC. It specifies CASRFRDRGRSEQFF.

This clone turned up a few times. The chain uses TRBV10-3 and TRBJ1-1, with D possibly being TRBD1 (6 bases). The CDR3 is made up of 13 amino acids. V was trimmed by 9 bases and J by 7 bases, leaving 18 bases between them. Germline V gives CDR1 ENHRY, CDR2 SYGVKD. The CDR3 DNA reads TGTGCCATACTACAGGGACGGGAGGGTGAAGCTTTCTTT. Its translation: CAILQGREGEAFF.

This clone was detected many times. This chain links TRBV7-2 with TRBJ1-3; possible D gene TRBD1, 6 bases. Trimming left V 7 bases short and J 2 bases short, with 15 bases between. The length of the CDR3 is 15 residues. Per the germline V gene, CDR1 is SGHTA and CDR2 is FQGNSA. Written as DNA, the CDR3 is TGTGCCAGCACCCAGTCAGGGGTAGCTGGAAACACCATATATTTT. Protein sequence: CASTQSGVAGNTIYF.

The CDR3 loop reads CASSLAGRDEQFF. The CDR3 DNA follows: TGCGCCAGCAGCTTGGCCGGGAGGGATGAGCAGTTCTTC. The chain couples TRBV5-1 to TRBJ2-1, with 8 bases aligning to TRBD2. Germline V lookup: CDR1 SGHRS, CDR2 YFSETQ. V was pared by 0 bases and J by 8 bases, with 1 base of the junction left unmatched. This CDR3 has 13 residues.

V is TRBV5-1 and J is TRBJ2-1; weak D call: TRBD2 (6 bases). Germline-derived CDR1 and CDR2 are SGHRS and YFSETQ. V lost 0 bases and J lost 8, with 12 bases in between. The CDR3 runs to 14 residues. The CDR3 sequence is CASSLEPSDHEQFF. CDR3 nucleotides: TGCGCCAGCAGCTTGGAACCTAGCGACCATGAGCAGTTCTTC.

The chain carries TRBV11-2 and TRBJ2-7, with D possibly TRBD2 on 6 matching bases. Looked up from germline, CDR1 is SGHAT and CDR2 is FQNNGV. This CDR3 has 13 amino acids. V lost 5 bases and J 3 bases, leaving 11 bases between the germline ends. The CDR3 loop reads CASSLGGGYEQYF. The CDR3, as DNA: TGTGCCAGCAGCCTCGGGGGTGGCTACGAGCAGTACTTC.

The CDR3: CAISETGTTYEQYF. CDR3 nucleotides: TGTGCCATCAGTGAAACCGGGACAACCTACGAGCAGTACTTC. The rearrangement joins TRBV10-3 to TRBJ2-7; D might be TRBD1 (6 bases). Per the germline V gene, CDR1 is ENHRY and CDR2 is SYGVKD. The V end was cut by 3 bases, the J end by 2 bases, with 11 bases between. The CDR3 sequence is 14 residues long.

The chain uses TRBV5-1 and TRBJ1-1; the match to TRBD1 covers 11 bases. The CDR3 has 15 amino acids. V shed 3 bases, J shed 5 bases, and the junction held 6 bases outside the gene matches. Germline V CDR1 and CDR2: SGHRS, YFSETQ. CDR3 sequence reads: CASSWGQGGGTEAFF. The CDR3, as DNA: TGCGCCAGCAGCTGGGGACAGGGGGGTGGTACTGAAGCTTTCTTT.

The V gene is TRBV2, the J gene TRBJ2-7; unclear D gene. Germline CDR1 is SNHLY and CDR2 is FYNNEI. This CDR3 spans 12 amino acids. Trimming removed 2 bases at V and 3 bases at J, with 5 bases between. In DNA form, the CDR3 reads TGTGCCAGCAGTGAATATCTCTACGAGCAGTACTTC. This encodes CASSEYLYEQYF.

CDR3 in DNA: TGCGCCAGCAGTTGGAAGACAGGCTATAATGAAAAACTGTTTTTT. It specifies CASSWKTGYNEKLFF. The chain joins TRBV5-1 to TRBJ1-4, with a weak D call TRBD1 (6 bases). Germline V gene data show CDR1 as SGHRS and CDR2 as YFSETQ. V lost 5 bases and J 4 bases, leaving 15 bases between the germline ends. This CDR3 has 15 residues.

The chain links TRBV11-2 to TRBJ2-7, with TRBD1 identical over 9 bases. The V and J ends lost 5 bases and 5 bases, in that order; junction bases with no gene match: 7. CDR3 length: 14 residues. Germline CDR1 SGHAT, CDR2 FQNNGV. The CDR3 sequence: CASSPPGTGNEQYF. In nucleotides, the CDR3 is TGTGCCAGCAGCCCCCCCGGGACAGGGAACGAGCAGTACTTC.

The rearrangement uses TRBV11-3 and TRBJ2-1; 7 bases match TRBD1. The CDR3 is 15 residues long. Germline trimming cut 4 bases from V and 4 bases from J; bases unmatched to any gene: 7. Germline V gene data show CDR1 as SGHNT and CDR2 as YENEEA. Written as DNA, the CDR3 is TGTGCCAGCAGCTCTGGGACAGAGGCTTACAATGAGCAGTTCTTC. Its translation: CASSSGTEAYNEQFF.

The rearrangement uses TRBV7-6 and TRBJ2-7; 9 nucleotides match TRBD2. Germline CDR1 and CDR2: SGHVS and FNYEAQ. V trimming: 8 bases; J trimming: 0 bases; junction bases outside the gene matches: 14. This CDR3 contains 17 residues. DNA of the CDR3: TGTGCCAGCTCAGCTGCACAGCGGGAGGCGCTCTCCTACGAGCAGTACTTC. It specifies CASSAAQREALSYEQYF.